These 3 T cell receptor beta chains originate from one sample sequenced in a study of shared clonotypes between healthy human individuals (dated by TCRdb to 2020 to 2022). The method was the immunoSEQ multiplex PCR assay. TCRdb took this table from immuneACCESS and kept in-frame rearrangements with V and J called. Such tables lack part of the clones; where checked against another copy, unresolved V genes explain under half of the gap, and the rest is unexplained. For this sample the table gives roughly 2.2 million clones, of which 93% were detected only once. Of the sample, about 0.39% falls within the top ten clones. The material sequenced was naive CD4+ T cells from PBMCs. The cell subset or site label, as the study defines it: CD45RA+ positively selected. Receptor source: a man between 18 and 35 years old in good health. Some clones in this sample may be carry-over from other donors' samples.

The genes are TRBV5-8 and TRBJ1-3, with TRBD1 matching over 7 bases. Germline CDR1 reads SGHTS; CDR2 reads YDEGEE. This CDR3 comprises 14 residues. Trimming took 3 bases from V and 11 from J; bases not matched to a gene: 11. The CDR3 DNA reads TGTGCCAGCAGCTACCGGGACAGACGACTCGCCATATATTTT. Its protein is CASSYRDRRLAIYF.

CDR3 bases: TGTGCCAGCAGCCCCGCGGACAACCCCTGGCGGGAGCAGTTCTTC. This translates into CASSPADNPWREQFF. This chain links TRBV27 with TRBJ2-1, with D tentatively TRBD1 (5 bases). This CDR3 comprises 15 residues. Per germline, CDR1 MNHEY and CDR2 SMNVEV (reference sequence). Trimming removed 6 bases at V and 10 bases at J, with 22 bases between.

This chain uses TRBV9 with TRBJ2-7; D is possibly TRBD1 (7 bases). Trimming took off 4 bases at V and 2 bases at J, with 16 bases between the two ends. Germline values: CDR1 SGDLS, CDR2 YYNGEE. The CDR3 spans 15 residues. The CDR3 bases are TGTGCCAGCAGCCCCCAGGAGGGACAGACCTACGAGCAGTACTTC. Its translation: CASSPQEGQTYEQYF.